What follows are 11 T cell receptor beta chains derived from one specimen sequenced in a study of lymphopenia after photon versus proton radiotherapy. The assay was immunoSEQ multiplex PCR, and TCRdb's table has in-frame clones only and misses some. The sample has around 20,000 clones; roughly four fifths are singletons. Material: peripheral blood, obtained from a patient treated with photon-based radiotherapy. These receptor sequences come from a woman aged 45-65 years with pancreatic cancer.

This clone has just one count. The CDR3 is CASSSTGYDTQYF. The CDR3 DNA reads as TGTGCCAGCAGCTCGACAGGGTACGATACGCAGTATTTT. The chain joins TRBV7-2 to TRBJ2-3, with 7 nucleotides matching TRBD1. The CDR3 has 13 amino acids. After removal of 4 bases from V and 6 bases from J, the junction contained 4 bases not matched to a gene. Germline assignment: CDR1 SGHTA and CDR2 FQGNSA.

The chain joins TRBV6-5 to TRBJ2-1; 10 nucleotides match TRBD2. Germline trimming cut 6 bases from V and 5 bases from J; bases unmatched to any gene: 1. The CDR3 loop spans 13 amino acids. CDR1 is MNHEY, CDR2 SVGAGI, per germline. The CDR3 is CASRLAGHNEQFF. The CDR3 DNA reads as TGTGCCAGCAGACTAGCGGGACACAATGAGCAGTTCTTC.

The sample holds one count of this clone. The chain carries TRBV7-9 and TRBJ2-7; 7 nucleotides agree with TRBD2. Germline V CDR1 and CDR2: SEHNR, FQNEAQ (reference sequence). This CDR3 comprises 16 residues. V dropped 2 bases and J dropped 6; count of bases not matched to a gene: 13. This chain's CDR3 is CASSLRREGNSGEQYF. The CDR3 DNA reads as TGTGCCAGCAGCTTAAGGAGGGAGGGAAATTCTGGCGAGCAGTACTTC.

The chain links TRBV19 to TRBJ1-5, with D tentatively TRBD1 (5 bases). Trimming removed 7 bases at V and 2 bases at J, with 21 bases between. This CDR3 has 17 amino acids. The germline V gene encodes CDR1 LNHDA and CDR2 SQIVND (reference sequence). CDR3 sequence: CASTQLRSREGNQPQHF. CDR3 coding DNA: TGTGCCAGTACCCAACTTCGGAGCAGGGAAGGCAATCAGCCCCAGCATTTT.

This sequence joins TRBV19 and TRBJ1-5, with 7 nucleotides matching TRBD1. In germline, CDR1 is LNHDA, CDR2 SQIVND (reference sequence). The CDR3 totals 16 residues. Trimming cost V 7 bases and J 1 base; bases outside gene matches: 10. The CDR3: CASTPTARGSNQPQHF. CDR3 coding DNA: TGTGCCAGTACCCCAACCGCCAGGGGGAGCAATCAGCCCCAGCATTTT.

In its sample, this clone was seen a few times. CDR3 sequence (DNA): TGTGCCAGCAGCTACGGGACATTCGAGCAGTACTTC. It translates to CASSYGTFEQYF. The rearrangement uses TRBV7-9 and TRBJ2-7, with a possible D match to TRBD1 (6 bases). The CDR3 runs to 12 residues. The V gene's germline CDR1 is SEHNR and CDR2 FQNEAQ (reference sequence). V dropped 4 bases and J dropped 6 bases, with 10 bases sitting between them.

V is TRBV11-2 and J is TRBJ1-5; perhaps TRBD1 as D (5 bases). V lost 5 bases and J 2 bases, leaving 10 bases between the germline ends. The CDR3 consists of 14 residues. Germline assignment: CDR1 SGHAT and CDR2 FQNNGV. The CDR3 here is CASSPGGGNQPQHF. CDR3 DNA: TGTGCCAGCAGCCCCGGGGGTGGCAATCAGCCCCAGCATTTT.

This chain joins TRBV7-8 and TRBJ2-2; TRBD2 agrees at 11 bases. The germline V gene has CDR1 SGHVS and CDR2 FQNEAQ. The CDR3 length is 14 residues. Trimming at V came to 5 bases and at J to 5 bases, leaving 1 base not matched to a gene. CDR3 in amino acids: CASSRTSGTGELFF. The CDR3 DNA reads TGTGCCAGCAGCCGGACTAGCGGGACCGGGGAGCTGTTTTTT.

The V call is TRBV6-4, the J call TRBJ2-7; D might be TRBD2 (6 bases). V was pared by 0 bases and J by 5 bases, with 14 bases between. Germline-derived CDR1 and CDR2 are MRHNA and SNTAGT. The CDR3 loop spans 15 amino acids. For the CDR3, the DNA is TGTGCCAGCAGTGACTCCTACGGGAGATTCGACGAGCAGTACTTC. Its translation is CASSDSYGRFDEQYF.

The CDR3 is CASSWTGLTEAFF. The DNA of the CDR3 is TGTGCCAGCAGCTGGACAGGCCTTACTGAAGCTTTCTTT. The chain couples TRBV5-6 to TRBJ1-1; 7 positions match TRBD1. The CDR3 is 13 amino acids. From germline, CDR1 is SGHDT and CDR2 YYEEEE. V lost 3 bases to trimming and J lost 5 bases; unmatched junction nucleotides: 4.

This clone was seen once. The V gene is TRBV6-6, the J gene TRBJ2-5, with 7 nucleotides matching TRBD1. The CDR3 runs 15 residues. Per the germline V gene, CDR1 is MNHNY and CDR2 is SVGAGI (reference sequence). V shed 4 bases, J shed 4 bases, and the junction held 9 bases outside the gene matches. CDR3 sequence (DNA): TGTGCCAGCAGTTCCTATAGGACAGGAGGAGAGACCCAGTACTTC. Amino acids: CASSSYRTGGETQYF.